Shown below are 13 T cell receptor beta chains from a single sample sequenced in a study of T-cell reconstitution after alpha-beta-depleted transplantation in children. It was with unique molecular identifiers that the TCRbeta library was prepared. From the PCR reads, TCRdb called clonotypes with MiXCR, one entry per CDR3 protein. The sample contains some 600,000 distinct CDR3 sequences, around 13% of which appear only once. The sample in question was PBMCs, mostly from graft donor cells, obtained 360 days after TCRalphabeta/CD19-depleted stem cell transplant. The receptors originated from a male patient younger than 18 who had a stem cell transplant for acute myeloid leukemia, so the T cells may come from the graft donor.

There are a few counts of this clonotype. This chain connects TRBV7-6 to TRBJ2-7; tentatively, D is TRBD1 (6 bases). The CDR3 is made up of 15 amino acids. Germline CDR1 and CDR2: SGHVS and FNYEAQ. V gave up 1 base and J gave up 2 bases, with 12 bases separating them. This chain's CDR3 is CASSLDGQLTYEQYF. The CDR3 DNA sequence: TGTGCCAGCAGCTTAGACGGACAGCTCACCTACGAGCAGTACTTC.

This clonotype was seen a handful of times. The gene calls are TRBV29-1 and TRBJ2-3; 7 nucleotides match TRBD2. The length of the CDR3 is 15 residues. With 6 bases clipped from V and 0 bases from J, the junction kept 9 bases outside the gene matches. The germline V gene encodes CDR1 SQVTM and CDR2 ANQGSEA. As DNA, the CDR3 is TGCAGCGTCCGGGTCTCGGGAGGTAGCACAGATACGCAGTATTTT. Translation: CSVRVSGGSTDTQYF.

Remarks on this clonotype: At one boundary the junction diverges from the germline segment, which might be a read error. V usage is TRBV7-6 and J usage is TRBJ2-7; D is uncertain. This CDR3 region has 13 residues. CDR1 is SGHVS, CDR2 FNYEAQ, per germline. This chain's CDR3 is CASSPSGPYEQYF. The CDR3 region has the DNA TGTGCCAGCAGCCCGAGTGGCCCCTATGAGCAGTACTTC.

This chain joins TRBV20-1 and TRBJ2-7, with 12 bases that match TRBD2. Germline CDR1 is DFQATT and CDR2 is SNEGSKA (reference sequence). Trimming at V came to 3 bases and at J to 1 base, leaving 10 bases not matched to a gene. The CDR3 is made up of 17 amino acids. This CDR3 reads CSARELAGGVQSYEQYF. Written as DNA, the CDR3 is TGCAGTGCTAGGGAACTAGCGGGAGGCGTCCAATCCTACGAGCAGTACTTC.

There are a few counts of this clonotype. V usage is TRBV5-5 and J usage is TRBJ2-3, with 12 bases fitting TRBD2. Per the germline V gene, CDR1 is SGHKS and CDR2 is YYEKEE (reference sequence). With V trimmed by 5 bases and J by 4 bases, 8 bases remained unmatched. This CDR3 comprises 16 residues. CDR3 nucleotide sequence: TGTGCCAGCAGGTCGGGACTAGCGGGCCCCTCAGATACGCAGTATTTT. Protein sequence: CASRSGLAGPSDTQYF.

The chain has TRBV29-1 and TRBJ2-1; TRBD1 aligns across 10 bases. V dropped 0 bases and J dropped 9; count of bases not matched to a gene: 8. Germline V gene lookup returns CDR1 SQVTM and CDR2 ANQGSEA. The CDR3 length is 15 residues. The CDR3 loop is CSVEDFFGQGGEQFF. The CDR3 DNA follows: TGCAGCGTTGAAGATTTTTTTGGACAGGGGGGTGAGCAGTTCTTC.

This clonotype has only a few counts. V gene TRBV5-1 combines with J gene TRBJ1-2; D is unresolved. The CDR3 consists of 15 residues. CDR1 SGHRS and CDR2 YFSETQ come from the germline V gene. The germline V and J ends were trimmed by 4 bases and 2 bases, with 15 bases remaining between them. The CDR3 bases are TGCGCCAGCAGCACCGGAGGCAACAGAAACTATGGCTACACCTTC. Its protein is CASSTGGNRNYGYTF.

Regarding this clonotype: Relative to the germline gene, one junction end is altered; a read error may explain this. V gene TRBV7-7 combines with J gene TRBJ2-5, with TRBD1 identical over 7 bases. The CDR3 runs to 16 residues. Per the germline V gene, CDR1 is SSHAT and CDR2 is FNYEAQ (reference sequence). CDR3 amino acids: CASSHQLAGGLETQYF. In DNA form, the CDR3 reads TGTGCTAGCAGCCACCAGCTGGCAGGGGGTTTGGAGACCCAGTACTTC.

CDR3 bases: TGTGCCAGCAGTTACACCGGGACAGCGAACACTGAAGCTTTCTTT. It encodes CASSYTGTANTEAFF. The chain carries TRBV7-2 and TRBJ1-1; TRBD1 matches at 7 bases. The CDR3 runs 15 residues. Germline V gene lookup returns CDR1 SGHTA and CDR2 FQGNSA. With 6 bases clipped from V and 1 base from J, the junction kept 8 bases outside the gene matches. The full variable domain, in which reference TRBV7-2 and TRBJ1-1 provide the parts outside the CDR3, is GAGVSQSPSNKVTEKGKDVELRCDPISGHTALYWYRQSLGQGLEFLIYFQGNSAPDKSGLPSDRFSAERTGGSVSTLTIQRTQQEDSAVYLCASSYTGTANTEAFFGQGTRLTVV.

This clonotype showed up just a few times. The chain employs TRBV9 and TRBJ1-2, with D uncertain. The CDR3 totals 14 residues. Deletions cut 0 bases from V and 3 bases from J, with 9 bases between. Germline lookup yields CDR1 SGDLS and CDR2 YYNGEE. CDR3 amino acids: CASSVGGGDYGYTF. As DNA, the CDR3 is TGTGCCAGCAGCGTAGGAGGAGGAGACTATGGCTACACCTTC.

This clonotype showed up many times. This chain links TRBV7-3 with TRBJ2-1, with TRBD2 matching over 9 bases. The length of the CDR3 is 13 residues. Germline CDR1 is SGHTA and CDR2 is FQGTGA. V dropped 9 bases and J dropped 6; count of bases not matched to a gene: 6. CDR3: CASELAGRNEQFF. CDR3 nucleotide sequence: TGTGCCAGTGAACTAGCGGGCCGCAATGAGCAGTTCTTC.

This clonotype was detected a few times. The chain carries TRBV5-1 and TRBJ2-5; 7 bases fit TRBD2. The V segment lost 0 bases and the J segment 5 bases; nucleotides outside the gene matches: 7. This CDR3 has 15 amino acids. Germline values: CDR1 SGHRS, CDR2 YFSETQ. Here the CDR3 reads CASSLEASGGETQYF. The CDR3 region has the DNA TGCGCCAGCAGCTTGGAGGCTAGCGGAGGGGAGACCCAGTACTTC.

This clonotype was seen many times. The chain is built from TRBV20-1 and TRBJ2-2; no definite D call. The CDR3 contains 13 residues. Per the germline V gene, CDR1 is DFQATT and CDR2 is SNEGSKA (reference sequence). The V end was cut by 3 bases, the J end by 2 bases, with 7 bases between. CDR3 nucleotides: TGCAGTGCTAGCGGACGAAACACCGGGGAGCTGTTTTTT. This codes for CSASGRNTGELFF.